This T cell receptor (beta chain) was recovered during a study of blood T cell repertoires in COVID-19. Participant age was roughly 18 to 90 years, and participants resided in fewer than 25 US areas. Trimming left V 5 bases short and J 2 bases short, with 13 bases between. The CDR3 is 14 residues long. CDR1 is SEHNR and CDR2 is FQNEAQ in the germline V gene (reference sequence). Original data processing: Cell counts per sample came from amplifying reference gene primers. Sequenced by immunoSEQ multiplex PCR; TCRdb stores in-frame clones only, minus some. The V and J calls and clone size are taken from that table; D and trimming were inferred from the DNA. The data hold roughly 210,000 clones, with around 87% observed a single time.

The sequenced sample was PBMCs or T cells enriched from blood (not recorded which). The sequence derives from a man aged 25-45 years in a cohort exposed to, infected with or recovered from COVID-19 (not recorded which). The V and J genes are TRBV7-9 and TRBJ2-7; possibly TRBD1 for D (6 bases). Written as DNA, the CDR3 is TGTGCCAGCAGCCCCGGGGACATAACCTACGAGCAGTACTTC. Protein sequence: CASSPGDITYEQYF.